The 17 T cell receptor beta chains presented below share a single source sample, sequenced in a study of CD4 T cells in relation to SARS-CoV-2 and coronaviruses. Sequenced by immunoSEQ multiplex PCR; TCRdb stores in-frame clones only, minus some. The table lists more than 30,000 clones, approximately 85% of them singletons. Sequencing was carried out using memory CD4+ T cells from PBMCs. The receptors originated from an adult with COVID-19.

The gene calls are TRBV7-8 and TRBJ2-1; 9 bases line up with TRBD2. The CDR3 loop spans 16 amino acids. The J segment lost 3 bases and the V segment lost 3 bases, leaving 6 bases of the junction unmatched. Germline CDR1 SGHVS, CDR2 FQNEAQ. The CDR3 DNA is TGTGCCAGCAGCTTCAAAAGACTAGCGGTCTACAATGAGCAGTTCTTC. The encoded protein is CASSFKRLAVYNEQFF.

V is TRBV4-1 and J is TRBJ2-1; unclear D gene. Trimming left V 0 bases short and J 0 bases short, with 9 bases between. This CDR3 contains 16 residues. The germline gives CDR1 MGHRA, CDR2 YSYEKL. CDR3 protein: CASSQEWRSSYNEQFF. The CDR3 DNA reads as TGCGCCAGCAGCCAAGAATGGCGAAGCTCCTACAATGAGCAGTTCTTC.

The V gene is TRBV12-3 or TRBV12-4, the J gene TRBJ1-2; D possibly corresponds to TRBD1 (5 bases). Deletions cut 7 bases from V and 6 bases from J, with 15 bases between. The CDR3 loop spans 13 amino acids. The CDR3 sequence: CASKQGTSDGYTF. The CDR3 DNA reads TGTGCCAGCAAACAAGGGACGTCGGATGGCTACACCTTC.

V and J are TRBV11-2 and TRBJ2-1; D not certain. Per the germline V gene, CDR1 is SGHAT and CDR2 is FQNNGV. The CDR3 covers 11 residues. V lost 3 bases and J lost 3, with 0 bases in between. CDR3 loop: CASSFYNEQFF. DNA for the CDR3: TGTGCCAGCAGCTTCTACAATGAGCAGTTCTTC.

The chain has TRBV3-1 (or the pseudogene TRBV3-2) and TRBJ1-5, with D perhaps matching TRBD1 (5 bases). The CDR3 is 15 residues long. Germline values: CDR1 LGHDT, CDR2 YNNKEL (reference sequence). The V end was cut by 4 bases, the J end by 1 base, with 11 bases between. The CDR3 nucleotides read TGTGCCAGCAGCCTAGGCCAGGGAAGCAATCAGCCCCAGCATTTT. Its protein product is CASSLGQGSNQPQHF.

V usage is TRBV19 and J usage is TRBJ1-1; D is unclear. CDR3 length equals 12 residues. V shed 7 bases and J shed 3 bases, with 9 bases lying between them. The germline gives CDR1 LNHDA, CDR2 SQIVND (reference sequence). This CDR3 is CASTQRDTEAFF. Here the CDR3 DNA reads TGTGCCAGTACCCAAAGGGACACTGAAGCTTTCTTT.

The CDR3 coding sequence is TGCGCCAGCACTGAACAGGGTGACTTGGGCAATGAGCAGTTCTTC. Protein sequence: CASTEQGDLGNEQFF. The genes are TRBV5-1 and TRBJ2-1; TRBD1 is a possible D gene (6 bases). This CDR3 region has 15 residues. Trimming removed 6 bases from V and 6 bases from J, with 19 bases in between. In germline, CDR1 is SGHRS, CDR2 YFSETQ.

The chain has TRBV28 and TRBJ2-5; no clear D. Germline V lookup: CDR1 MDHEN, CDR2 SYDVKM. V lost 2 bases and J lost 5, with 3 bases in between. This CDR3 comprises 11 residues. Here the CDR3 DNA reads TGTGCCAGCAGTTTAAGGGAGACCCAGTACTTC. Translated, it gives CASSLRETQYF.

The rearrangement links TRBV21-1 to TRBJ2-1; the table's TRBD2 call for D was not verified on the DNA. TRBV21-1 represents a pseudogene. This CDR3 region has 19 residues. DNA for the CDR3: TGTGCCAGCAGCAAGAGCCAGCGGGAGGAAATAAGCTCCTACAATGAGCAGTTCTTC. It is translated as CASSKSQREEISSYNEQFF.

V gene TRBV7-8 combines with J gene TRBJ2-1; no reliable D call. The CDR3 is made up of 15 amino acids. CDR1 and CDR2 from the germline V gene are SGHVS and FQNEAQ. V was trimmed by 3 bases and J by 2 bases, leaving 11 bases between them. The CDR3 DNA sequence: TGTGCCAGCAGCTTTAGGTGGTTCCCCTACAATGAGCAGTTCTTC. As protein: CASSFRWFPYNEQFF.

The CDR3 reads CASRGEGSSYNSPLHF. The CDR3 nucleotides are TGTGCCAGCAGAGGGGAAGGGAGCTCCTATAATTCACCCCTCCACTTT. This chain uses TRBV28 with TRBJ1-6; TRBD1 is a possible D gene (5 bases). The germline V gene has CDR1 MDHEN and CDR2 SYDVKM. This CDR3 is 16 amino acids long. Trimming took off 6 bases at V and 0 bases at J, with 12 bases between the two ends.

The chain is built from TRBV10-1 and TRBJ2-2; maybe TRBD2 (6 bases). Deletions cut 2 bases from V and 4 bases from J, with 11 bases between. This CDR3 spans 15 amino acids. The V gene's germline CDR1 is WNHNN and CDR2 SYGVQD (reference sequence). CDR3: CASSEGARGTGELFF. In DNA form, the CDR3 reads TGCGCCAGCAGTGAGGGGGCGCGGGGCACCGGGGAGCTGTTTTTT.

The chain has TRBV7-8 and TRBJ2-4; TRBD1 matches at 8 bases. The CDR3 runs to 15 residues. V was pared by 4 bases and J by 8 bases, with 10 bases of the junction left unmatched. Germline V lookup: CDR1 SGHVS, CDR2 FQNEAQ. The CDR3 DNA sequence: TGTGCCAGCAGCTCTAATACAGGGGGTGCTGACATTCAGTACTTC. Protein sequence: CASSSNTGGADIQYF.

The J gene is TRBJ2-3, the V gene TRBV18; 14 bases match TRBD2. The germline V gene encodes CDR1 KGHSH and CDR2 LQKENI. There are 16 residues in the CDR3. The V gene end was trimmed by 3 bases and the J gene end by 6 bases; junction bases not matched to a gene: 5. The CDR3 is CASSPRGTSGGDTQYF. CDR3 nucleotide sequence: TGTGCCAGCTCACCCCGCGGGACTAGCGGGGGCGATACGCAGTATTTT. Full variable domain (missing parts from reference TRBV18 and TRBJ2-3): NAGVMQNPRHLVRRRGQEARLRCSPMKGHSHVYWYRQLPEEGLKFMVYLQKENIIDESGMPKERFSAEFPKEGPSILRIQQVVRGDSAAYFCASSPRGTSGGDTQYFGPGTRLTVL.

The CDR3 nucleotides are TGCAGCTTCCACCAGGGAGGAGGCTACACCTTC. This translates into CSFHQGGGYTF. J is TRBJ1-2 and V is TRBV29-1, with TRBD1 as a possible D gene (5 bases). V was pared by 8 bases and J by 8 bases, with 15 bases between. CDR3 length: 11 amino acids. The germline V gene encodes CDR1 SQVTM and CDR2 ANQGSEA.

The chain's CDR3 is CASSSLGQNYGYTF. The CDR3 DNA is TGTGCCAGCAGCTCGCTGGGACAGAACTATGGCTACACCTTC. This rearrangement joins TRBV7-9 to TRBJ1-2; 7 bases are a match to TRBD1. The CDR3 has 14 residues. CDR1 SEHNR and CDR2 FQNEAQ come from the germline V gene (reference sequence). With V trimmed by 4 bases and J by 2 bases, 4 bases remained unmatched.

This clone has only a few counts. The chain links TRBV5-3 to TRBJ2-7, with D uncertain. TRBV5-3 is known as an ORF, though its function is uncertain. The V end lost 5 bases, the J end lost 0 bases, and 15 bases lay between the germline ends. The CDR3 sequence is 15 residues long. CDR3: CARRPTSPSSYEQYF. The CDR3, as DNA: TGTGCCAGAAGACCCACTTCACCCAGCTCCTACGAGCAGTACTTC.